This TCR beta chain was recovered during a study of cytomegalovirus exposure and HLA in healthy donors (dated by TCRdb to between 2016 and 2019). About the study as a whole: According to an earlier analysis of a few hundred of the donors, about 170 million T cells yielded roughly 100 million unique TCR beta sequences and approximately 300 Gb of sequence data. The study combined high-throughput TCR immunosequencing, statistical association of individual TCRs with disease status, and machine learning to predict cytomegalovirus infection status. Along with the approximately 670-subject first cohort, a separate validation cohort of roughly 110 different subjects was used. In a later genetic analysis, genome-wide SNP genotypes for about three fifths of the roughly 670 donors were used, and that subset was treated as a discovery cohort. Roughly 5 DR-DQ haplotypes were handled as single units for association and clustering, since linkage in the cohort was strong. The later analysis used no new phenotypic data to find candidate immune exposures, relying instead on TCR beta sequences and their occurrence across donors. The number of donors typed differed by locus, with roughly 620-630 for A, B, C, DRB1 and DQB1, 522 for DQA1, nearly 610 for DPA1, and some 450 for DPB1. The study profiled the T cell repertoires of about 720 subjects by immunosequencing and related them to cytomegalovirus serostatus. An early release that covered roughly 600 HLA-typed donors contained about 300 gigabases of sequencing data and 80 million or so unique TCR sequences. A later analysis re-examined previously published TCR beta repertoires from roughly 650 donors and added high-resolution HLA genotyping to investigate patterns of TCR occurrence. In an earlier analysis of 587 of the donors, high-throughput TCR beta sequencing was used to judge whether each TCR beta V gene segment behaved as functional or pseudogenic. Both class I and class II loci were covered by HLA typing, at four-digit resolution. Across some 400 genotyped donors of the cohort, an average of about 240,000 unique TCR beta nucleotide sequences per donor were sequenced, and roughly 17% of those sequences were non-productive. Of the approximately 400 genotyped donors, less than 85% were placed in the genetic ancestry cluster associated with self-reported Caucasian donors. The aim of the study was to test whether cataloging public T cell receptors could identify signatures of past pathogen exposure. Every repertoire in the discovery cohort had been generated on one and the same sequencing platform. Donor age, sex, ethnicity and CMV serostatus were compiled together with the repertoire data.

The library was prepared using the immunoSEQ multiplex PCR assay. A mixture of 60 forward primers for TCR Vbeta segments and 13 reverse primers for TCR Jbeta segments was used in the multiplex PCR. A multiplex PCR assay on genomic DNA amplified the CDR3 region of rearranged TCR beta genes. The amplified TCR beta libraries were sequenced on the Illumina HiSeq System as 87-base-pair reads. On the authors' methods: In a later analysis, 77 million or so unique TCR beta chains were counted across the 666 repertoires, and approximately 9.9 million of these chains were shared by at least two donors. Raw reads were error-corrected and collapsed into unique sequences by a nearest-neighbor algorithm in which closely related sequences were merged to remove PCR and sequencing errors. V, D and J gene segments were assigned by aligning CDR3 sequences to IMGT reference sequences. Each retained sequence needed at least a six-nucleotide match to both a V gene segment and a J gene segment. Rearrangements were called productive when the CDR3 lacked stop codons and stayed in frame with V and J; all others were non-productive. Following IMGT convention, CDR3 was defined as the stretch from the second conserved V-encoded cysteine up to the conserved J-encoded phenylalanine. Sequences without an unambiguous match to a single V gene segment were excluded from the earlier analysis of several hundred of the donors. An earlier analysis of fewer than 750 of the donors called V segments functional above 56.7% productive rearrangements and segregating when the between-donor standard deviation exceeded 5%. To diagnose cytomegalovirus status from the catalog of TCR beta chain sequences, a statistical classification framework was built. In a later analysis, V and J genes were assigned by comparing TCR nucleotide sequences against IMGT/GENE-DB human TR gene sequences. A later analysis assigned CDR3 sequences and most-parsimonious VDJ recombination scenarios with the TCRdist pipeline. In a later analysis, each TCR beta chain was defined by its CDR3 amino acid sequence together with its V-gene family, and reads lacking a unique V-gene family were excluded. In a later analysis, around 600 highly shared, low-generation-probability nucleotide sequences were removed to address suspected cross-contamination and a sequencing artifact. For each public chain, a later analysis derived a clonal expansion index from normalized ranks of inferred template counts within each repertoire. Generation probabilities in a later analysis came from a VDJ recombination model fitted to out-of-frame rearrangements, and those results were checked against IGoR. In a later analysis, hypergeometric tests were used to score TCR-TCR, TCR-HLA and TCR-CMV co-occurrence, with a repertoire-size bias correction applied to TCR pairs. In a later analysis, false discovery rates were estimated by permuting HLA or CMV assignments 20 times. In a later analysis, co-occurring TCRs were grouped with DBSCAN, and TCRdist sequence similarity was added when clustering was performed within HLA-allele-positive subsets. Repertoires with fewer than 30,000 or more than 120,000 public chains, plus five repertoires with anomalous nucleotide sharing, were excluded from co-occurrence clustering. TCRdb limited this immuneACCESS table to in-frame rearrangements with V and J called. A share of clones is missing; checked studies link under half to unresolved V genes, and the rest is unexplained. That table is the source of V, J and clone size, and D and trimming were worked out from the DNA. A total of about 220,000 clones appear in this sample, 76% of them only once. About 0.63% of the sample lies in the top ten.

The cohort consisted of 600 or so healthy bone marrow donors. At the time of sampling, every cohort member was nominally healthy, though immune exposures that went unrecorded were likely present. The donor tested CMV seronegative, placing the donor among the roughly 350 seronegative members of the cohort. Every donor gave a peripheral blood sample, and the peripheral blood mononuclear cells from that sample were used for TCR beta sequencing. Genomic DNA was extracted from the blood cell samples with the Qiagen DNeasy Blood Extraction Kit. What the study reported, not specific to this receptor: Roughly uniform sequencing depth across donors was assumed in presence/absence analyses, although this assumption may not hold. In an earlier analysis of under 600 of the donors, most TCR beta V segments were observed in productive rearrangements about 90% or about 30% of the time, broadly matching IMGT annotations. The classifier was reported to diagnose cytomegalovirus status with high specificity and sensitivity in both the original cohort and the validation cohort. In a later analysis, HLA-associated TCR beta chains showed more clonal expansion and lower generation probabilities than non-associated chains that were equally common. A group of highly shared sequence variants was considered likely to be a technical artifact of the sequencing pipeline. The authors suggested that the approach could potentially be generalized to other disease states and immunological phenotypes. Fewer than 20 rarely observed V segments, including chromosome 9 orphons, were excluded from the earlier analysis of a few hundred of the donors because counts were too low. A later analysis associated 15,000 to 20,000 TCR beta sequences with specific HLA alleles at a false discovery rate of 0.05. Because HLA typing was missing for some donors at each locus, association tests included only the typed subset. Correlated functional status among segregating V segments might reflect linkage disequilibrium, but an unknown experimental factor could not be ruled out. In a later analysis, TCR association rates were found to vary across HLA loci, with the most associated TCRs seen for DRB1 alleles and the fewest for HLA-C alleles. Assigning TCR associations to individual alleles was difficult when HLA alleles, especially DR and DQ, strongly co-occurred. The cohort was sequenced for TCR beta chains only, and without alpha or paired-chain data the features that could be detected were limited. An association between a missense DCLRE1C variant and V-gene and J-gene trimming of TCR beta chains was found in a later genetic analysis and replicated in an independent cohort. Because the 87-base-pair reads could not distinguish some IMGT-functional V segments, including TRBV6-2 and TRBV6-3, those segments were excluded. According to a later analysis, most CMV-associated TCR beta chains appeared to be HLA-restricted, and the HLA associations seemed to be driven largely by CMV exposure. A further reported finding was that TCR beta sequences accurately predicted the HLA-A and HLA-B alleles for most subjects in the first cohort. For the cohort, immune exposure information was limited to CMV serostatus. In vitro tests confirmed that three of the cytomegalovirus-associated TCR beta chains recognize cytomegalovirus antigens. Most TCR sequences were seen in very few donors, while some public TCRs were found in many individuals. A total of 150 to 200 TCR beta chains were listed by the study as associated with cytomegalovirus. Compared with the approximately 710-donor mean, donors in an Asian-associated ancestry cluster had fewer N-insertions in productive TCRs, according to a later genetic analysis. Several of the top co-occurrence clusters appeared to be linked to parvovirus B19, influenza, CMV and Epstein-Barr virus, according to a later analysis.

V gives up 3 bases and J gives up 1 base, and the segment between their germline ends measures 8 bases. The germline V gene encodes CDR1 LNHNV and CDR2 YYDKDF (reference sequence). Measured from the cysteine to the phenylalanine, the CDR3 is 14 residues long. The CDR3 DNA has 42 bases and is translated from base 1. About this clone: Which antigen it targets is not known. The record has no base qualities; no much larger clone is one base away.

The specimen sequenced was PBMCs. The receptor chain draws on TRBV15 and TRBJ2-3; tentative D gene TRBD2, with 5 bases matching. The source of this sequence is a man aged 18 to 30 in good health and CMV-seronegative. CDR3 sequence: CATSSPEGTDTQYF. The DNA sequence reads TGTGCCACCAGCAGCCCGGAGGGCACAGATACGCAGTATTTT. Reference TRBV15 and TRBJ2-3 proteins supply the regions before and after the CDR3; the full variable domain is: DAMVIQNPRYQVTQFGKPVTLSCSQTLNHNVMYWYQQKSSQAPKLLFHYYDKDFNNEADTPDNFQSRRPNTSFCFLDIRSPGLGDTAMYLCATSSPEGTDTQYFGPGTRLTVL.